A single sample gave rise to the 14 T cell receptor beta chains below, sequenced in a study of T-cell memory formation after mild COVID-19. TCRdb reanalysed the 5' RACE reads using MiXCR and keeps one entry per CDR3 protein. Among under 200,000 distinct CDR3 sequences listed, roughly a third were seen once. Sequenced sample: PBMCs or a T cell subset sorted from them (not recorded which). The receptors come from an adult woman who had mild COVID-19 (a few samples of this study predate the infection). Cell type and time point are not known.

This clonotype has more than one count but fewer than ten. The rearrangement joins TRBV3-1 to TRBJ2-1, with 9 bases fitting TRBD2. This CDR3 contains 15 residues. The ends lost 3 bases at V and 7 bases at J; junction bases unmatched: 7. Germline assignment: CDR1 LGHDT and CDR2 YNNKEL (reference sequence). CDR3 region: CASSQGGGAANEQFF. The CDR3 DNA reads as TGTGCCAGCAGCCAGGGCGGGGGGGCCGCAAATGAGCAGTTCTTC.

The table lists this clonotype with a few counts. The rearrangement links TRBV12-3 or TRBV12-4 to TRBJ2-3, with D uncertain. Deletions cut 4 bases from V and 1 base from J, with 12 bases between. There are 15 residues in the CDR3. CDR3 region: CASSWRAGGTDTQYF. Written as DNA, the CDR3 is TGTGCCAGCAGTTGGAGAGCTGGTGGCACAGATACGCAGTATTTT.

This chain connects TRBV20-1 to TRBJ1-1; D remains unclear. The germline V gene encodes CDR1 DFQATT and CDR2 SNEGSKA (reference sequence). The CDR3 spans 14 residues. V lost 5 bases, J lost 8 bases, and 21 bases lay in between. The CDR3, as DNA: TGCAGTGCTTCCAGACGAGTCCCCTTCCCGGAAGCTTTCTTT. Amino acids: CSASRRVPFPEAFF.

The chain has TRBV24-1 and TRBJ1-1; tentative D call: TRBD1 (5 bases). V dropped 5 bases and J dropped 3 bases, with 9 bases sitting between them. This CDR3 spans 13 amino acids. The germline gives CDR1 KGHDR, CDR2 SFDVKD. Here the CDR3 DNA reads TGTGCCACCAGTGCGAGGGGAGACACTGAAGCTTTCTTT. Protein sequence: CATSARGDTEAFF.

This clonotype was seen ten or more times. The chain has TRBV27 and TRBJ2-1; unclear D gene. There are 15 residues in the CDR3. Between the trimmed V and J ends, which lost 3 bases and 0 bases, there was a span of 9 bases. Germline CDR1 reads MNHEY; CDR2 reads SMNVEV (reference sequence). CDR3 residues: CASSLDPSSYNEQFF. The CDR3 DNA is TGTGCCAGCAGTTTGGACCCGAGCTCCTACAATGAGCAGTTCTTC.

The rearrangement uses TRBV6-5 and TRBJ1-1; D remains ambiguous. Per germline, CDR1 MNHEY and CDR2 SVGAGI. The CDR3 spans 16 residues. Trimming cost V 6 bases and J 3 bases, with 20 bases left between them. CDR3 residues: CASSVHVVEGDTEAFF. Here the CDR3 DNA reads TGTGCCAGCAGCGTTCATGTGGTGGAGGGTGACACTGAAGCTTTCTTT.

The CDR3 region has the DNA TGTGCCAGCAGCGTAGAAGGGACAGGGGACCAGCCCCAGCATTTT. This translates into CASSVEGTGDQPQHF. The chain couples TRBV9 to TRBJ1-5, with TRBD1 matching over 10 bases. Germline CDR1 and CDR2: SGDLS and YYNGEE. The trim removed 0 bases at V and 7 bases at J, leaving 4 bases unmatched. The CDR3 loop spans 15 amino acids.

The chain is built from TRBV4-1 and TRBJ2-1, with a tentative D call TRBD1 (6 bases). There are 17 residues in the CDR3. Deletions cut 0 bases from V and 4 bases from J, with 16 bases between. In germline, CDR1 is MGHRA, CDR2 YSYEKL. The DNA of the CDR3 is TGCGCCAGCAGCCAAGATACCGCAGGGGCGGCATACAATGAGCAGTTCTTC. This codes for CASSQDTAGAAYNEQFF.

This chain connects TRBV30 to TRBJ2-1; D possibly corresponds to TRBD2 (5 bases). The CDR3 loop spans 13 amino acids. Germline V CDR1 and CDR2: GTSNPN, SVGIG (reference sequence). V dropped 6 bases and J dropped 6 bases, with 15 bases sitting between them. The CDR3 DNA is TGTGCCTGCCGGGGATCCCGACCCAATGAGCAGTTCTTC. It specifies CACRGSRPNEQFF.

The J gene is TRBJ2-7, the V gene TRBV18, with TRBD1 identical over 7 bases. The V gene's germline CDR1 is KGHSH and CDR2 LQKENI. J lost 4 bases, V lost 3 bases, and 9 bases had no gene match. The CDR3 has 15 residues. CDR3 sequence: CASSPLHGQAYEQYF. DNA for the CDR3: TGTGCCAGCTCACCGCTCCACGGACAGGCATACGAGCAGTACTTC.

The chain is built from TRBV4-2 and TRBJ1-1, with TRBD1 as a possible D gene (6 bases). The CDR3 spans 15 residues. V lost 0 bases and J 4 bases, leaving 12 bases between the germline ends. Germline V CDR1 and CDR2: LGHNA, YNFKEQ. This CDR3 is CASSQDVRGSTEAFF. Here the CDR3 DNA reads TGTGCCAGCAGCCAAGACGTCAGGGGCAGCACTGAAGCTTTCTTT.

This clonotype was counted between two and nine times. The J gene is TRBJ1-6, the V gene TRBV7-6; D perhaps matches TRBD1 (6 bases). CDR3 length equals 18 residues. The ends were cut back, 7 bases at V and 6 bases at J, with 25 bases in the middle. The germline gives CDR1 SGHVS, CDR2 FNYEAQ. CDR3 nucleotides: TGTGCCAGCACCATTAATGGGGGGCGCGGAATATCTAATTCACCCCTCCACTTT. Translated, it gives CASTINGGRGISNSPLHF.

The chain joins TRBV24-1 to TRBJ2-4, with TRBD2 as a possible D gene (7 bases). Trimming removed 8 bases at V and 0 bases at J, with 25 bases between. The CDR3 has 19 amino acids. CDR1 and CDR2 from the germline V gene are KGHDR and SFDVKD. Written as DNA, the CDR3 is TGTGCCACCATGGAGGTTTGGCGGGGGCCAACACTAGCCAAAAACATTCAGTACTTC. It is translated as CATMEVWRGPTLAKNIQYF.

This clonotype has more than one count but fewer than ten. The chain combines TRBV7-9 with TRBJ1-1, with a possible D match to TRBD1 (6 bases). Germline-derived CDR1 and CDR2 are SEHNR and FQNEAQ (reference sequence). This CDR3 is 13 amino acids long. V dropped 8 bases and J dropped 4 bases, with 14 bases sitting between them. The CDR3 here is CASGETGSTEAFF. CDR3 DNA: TGTGCCAGCGGGGAAACAGGGAGCACTGAAGCTTTCTTT. The full variable domain, in which reference TRBV7-9 and TRBJ1-1 provide the parts outside the CDR3, is DTGVSQNPRHKITKRGQNVTFRCDPISEHNRLYWYRQTLGQGPEFLTYFQNEAQLEKSRLLSDRFSAERPKGSFSTLEIQRTEQGDSAMYLCASGETGSTEAFFGQGTRLTVV.